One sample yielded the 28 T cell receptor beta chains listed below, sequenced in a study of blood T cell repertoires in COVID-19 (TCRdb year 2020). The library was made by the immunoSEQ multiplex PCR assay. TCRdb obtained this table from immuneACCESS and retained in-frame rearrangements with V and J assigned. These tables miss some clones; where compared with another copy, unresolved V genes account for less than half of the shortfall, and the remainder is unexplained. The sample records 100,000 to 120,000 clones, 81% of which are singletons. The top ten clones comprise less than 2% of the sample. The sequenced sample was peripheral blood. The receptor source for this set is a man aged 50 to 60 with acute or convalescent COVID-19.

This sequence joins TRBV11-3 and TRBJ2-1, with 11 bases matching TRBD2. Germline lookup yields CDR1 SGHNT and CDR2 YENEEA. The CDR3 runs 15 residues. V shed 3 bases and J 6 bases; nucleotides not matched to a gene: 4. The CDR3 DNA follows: TGTGCCAGCAGCTTGACTAGCGGGGTGCCCAATGAGCAGTTCTTC. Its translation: CASSLTSGVPNEQFF.

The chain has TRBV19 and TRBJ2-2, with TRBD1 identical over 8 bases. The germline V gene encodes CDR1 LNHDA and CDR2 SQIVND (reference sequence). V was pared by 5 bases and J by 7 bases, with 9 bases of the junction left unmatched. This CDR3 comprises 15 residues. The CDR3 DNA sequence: TGTGCCAGTAGTCTGGACCAGGGGGCGGTCGGGGAGCTGTTTTTT. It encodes CASSLDQGAVGELFF. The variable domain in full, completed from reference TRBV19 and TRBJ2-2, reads DGGITQSPKYLFRKEGQNVTLSCEQNLNHDAMYWYRQDPGQGLRLIYYSQIVNDFQKGDIAEGYSVSREKKESFPLTVTSAQKNPTAFYLCASSLDQGAVGELFFGEGSRLTVL.

CDR3 nucleotides: TGTGCCAGCAGCGCGGGACAGGGGGAAGACTATGGCTACACCTTC. Translating it yields CASSAGQGEDYGYTF. The rearrangement joins TRBV2 to TRBJ1-2, with 11 positions matching TRBD1. Losses at the gene ends were 6 bases for V and 3 bases for J; bases not matched to a gene: 6. There are 15 residues in the CDR3. Germline V gives CDR1 SNHLY, CDR2 FYNNEI.

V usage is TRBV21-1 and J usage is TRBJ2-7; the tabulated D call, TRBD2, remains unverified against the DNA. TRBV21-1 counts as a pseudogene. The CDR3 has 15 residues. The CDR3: CASSKLETATYEQYF. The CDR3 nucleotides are TGTGCCAGCAGCAAACTAGAGACGGCGACCTACGAGCAGTACTTC.

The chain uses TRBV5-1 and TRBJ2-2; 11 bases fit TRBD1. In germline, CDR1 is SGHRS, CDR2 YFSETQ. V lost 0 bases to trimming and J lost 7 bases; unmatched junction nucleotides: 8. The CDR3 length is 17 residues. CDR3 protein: CASSLVDRGRTGGELFF. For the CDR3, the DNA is TGCGCCAGCAGCTTGGTGGACAGGGGGCGTACGGGCGGGGAGCTGTTTTTT.

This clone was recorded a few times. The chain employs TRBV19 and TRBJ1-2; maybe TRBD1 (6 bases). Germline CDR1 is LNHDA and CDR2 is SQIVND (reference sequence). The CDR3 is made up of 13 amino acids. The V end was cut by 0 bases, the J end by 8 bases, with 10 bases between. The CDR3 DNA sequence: TGTGCCAGTAGTATAGACCAGGGGTTCGGCTACACCTTC. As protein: CASSIDQGFGYTF. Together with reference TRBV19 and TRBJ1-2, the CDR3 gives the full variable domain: DGGITQSPKYLFRKEGQNVTLSCEQNLNHDAMYWYRQDPGQGLRLIYYSQIVNDFQKGDIAEGYSVSREKKESFPLTVTSAQKNPTAFYLCASSIDQGFGYTFGSGTRLTVV.

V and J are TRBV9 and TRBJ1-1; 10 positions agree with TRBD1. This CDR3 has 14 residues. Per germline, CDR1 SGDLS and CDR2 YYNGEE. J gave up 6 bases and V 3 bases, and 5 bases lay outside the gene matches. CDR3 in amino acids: CASSAGQGVAEAFF. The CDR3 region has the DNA TGTGCCAGCAGCGCCGGACAGGGGGTCGCTGAAGCTTTCTTT.

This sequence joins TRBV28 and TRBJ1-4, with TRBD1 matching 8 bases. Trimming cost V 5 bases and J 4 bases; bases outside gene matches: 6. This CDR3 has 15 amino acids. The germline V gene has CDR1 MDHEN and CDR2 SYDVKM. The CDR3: CASSPGGAGNEKLFF. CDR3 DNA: TGTGCCAGCAGTCCAGGGGGCGCCGGTAATGAAAAACTGTTTTTT.

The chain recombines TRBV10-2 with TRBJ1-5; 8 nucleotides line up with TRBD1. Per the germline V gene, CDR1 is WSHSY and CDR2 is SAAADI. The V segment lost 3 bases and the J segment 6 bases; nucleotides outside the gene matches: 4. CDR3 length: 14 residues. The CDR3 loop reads CASSEQGVGQPQHF. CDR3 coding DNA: TGCGCCAGCAGTGAACAGGGGGTTGGTCAGCCCCAGCATTTT.

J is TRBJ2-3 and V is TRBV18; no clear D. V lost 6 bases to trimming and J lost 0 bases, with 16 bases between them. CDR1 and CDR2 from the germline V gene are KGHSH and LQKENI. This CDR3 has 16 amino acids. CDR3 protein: CASSRDAGFSTDTQYF. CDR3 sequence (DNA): TGTGCCAGCTCTCGAGATGCCGGGTTTAGCACAGATACGCAGTATTTT.

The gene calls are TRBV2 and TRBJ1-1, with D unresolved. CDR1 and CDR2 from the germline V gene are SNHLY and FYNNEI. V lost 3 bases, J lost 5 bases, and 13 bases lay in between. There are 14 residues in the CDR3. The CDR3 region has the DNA TGTGCCAGCAGTGAGTCCGGCCGGCGGACTGAAGCTTTCTTT. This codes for CASSESGRRTEAFF.

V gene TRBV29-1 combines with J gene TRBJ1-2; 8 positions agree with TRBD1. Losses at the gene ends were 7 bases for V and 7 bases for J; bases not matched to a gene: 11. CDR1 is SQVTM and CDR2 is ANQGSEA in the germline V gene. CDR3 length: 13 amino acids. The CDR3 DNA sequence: TGCAGCGCATTTGAACAGGGGGAAAGTGGCTACACCTTC. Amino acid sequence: CSAFEQGESGYTF. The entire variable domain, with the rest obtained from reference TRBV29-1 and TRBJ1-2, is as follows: SAVISQKPSRDICQRGTSLTIQCQVDSQVTMMFWYRQQPGQSLTLIATANQGSEATYESGFVIDKFPISRPNLTFSTLTVSNMSPEDSSIYLCSAFEQGESGYTFGSGTRLTVV.

CDR3 DNA sequence: TGTGCCAGCAGCTTAGGTAGCTCCGGGAGCTACACCTTC. It codes for CASSLGSSGSYTF. The chain combines TRBV7-9 with TRBJ1-2; D gene ambiguous. With 1 base removed from V and 9 bases from J, the gap between germline ends came to 12 bases. This CDR3 comprises 13 residues. Germline CDR1 and CDR2: SEHNR and FQNEAQ (reference sequence).

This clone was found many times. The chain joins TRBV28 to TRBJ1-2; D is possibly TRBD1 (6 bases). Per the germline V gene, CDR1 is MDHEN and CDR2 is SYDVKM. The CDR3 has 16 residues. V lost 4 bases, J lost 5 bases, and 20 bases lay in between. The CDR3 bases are TGTGCCAGCAGTTCCTTGACAGGACCCAAGACATATGGCTACACCTTC. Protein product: CASSSLTGPKTYGYTF.

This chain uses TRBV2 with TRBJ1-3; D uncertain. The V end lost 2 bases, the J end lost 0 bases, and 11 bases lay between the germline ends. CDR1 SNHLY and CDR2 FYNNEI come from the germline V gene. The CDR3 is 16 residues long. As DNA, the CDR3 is TGTGCCAGCAGTGAATTTGGGCTCCTCTCTGGAAACACCATATATTTT. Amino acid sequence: CASSEFGLLSGNTIYF.

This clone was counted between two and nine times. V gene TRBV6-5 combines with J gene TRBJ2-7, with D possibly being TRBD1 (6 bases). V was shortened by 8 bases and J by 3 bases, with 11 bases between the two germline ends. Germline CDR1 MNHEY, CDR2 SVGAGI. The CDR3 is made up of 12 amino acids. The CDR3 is CASESRGYEQYF. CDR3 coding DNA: TGTGCCAGCGAATCCAGGGGCTACGAGCAGTACTTC.

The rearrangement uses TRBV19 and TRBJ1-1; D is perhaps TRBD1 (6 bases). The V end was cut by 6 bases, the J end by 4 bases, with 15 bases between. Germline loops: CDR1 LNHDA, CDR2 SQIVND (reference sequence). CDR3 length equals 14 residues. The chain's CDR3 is CASSRTERGTEAFF. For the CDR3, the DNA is TGTGCCAGTAGCCGGACAGAAAGAGGCACTGAAGCTTTCTTT.

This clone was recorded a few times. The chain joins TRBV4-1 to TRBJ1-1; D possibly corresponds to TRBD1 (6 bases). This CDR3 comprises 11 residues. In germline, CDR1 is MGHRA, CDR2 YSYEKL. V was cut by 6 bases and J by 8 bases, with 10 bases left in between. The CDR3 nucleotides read TGCGCCAGCAGGGACGGGACAGAAGCTTTCTTT. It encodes CASRDGTEAFF.

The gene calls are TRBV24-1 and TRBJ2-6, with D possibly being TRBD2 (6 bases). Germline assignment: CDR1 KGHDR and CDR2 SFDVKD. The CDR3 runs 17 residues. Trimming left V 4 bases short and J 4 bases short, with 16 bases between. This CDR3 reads CATSEPGLGVGANVLTF. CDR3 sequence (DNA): TGTGCCACCAGTGAACCGGGACTGGGTGTAGGGGCCAACGTCCTGACTTTC.

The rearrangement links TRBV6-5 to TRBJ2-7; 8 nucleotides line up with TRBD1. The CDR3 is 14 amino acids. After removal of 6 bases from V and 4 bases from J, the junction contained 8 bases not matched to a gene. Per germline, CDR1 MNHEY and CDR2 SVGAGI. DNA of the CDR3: TGTGCCAGCAGCCCGGACAGGGAGTTGTACGAGCAGTACTTC. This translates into CASSPDRELYEQYF.

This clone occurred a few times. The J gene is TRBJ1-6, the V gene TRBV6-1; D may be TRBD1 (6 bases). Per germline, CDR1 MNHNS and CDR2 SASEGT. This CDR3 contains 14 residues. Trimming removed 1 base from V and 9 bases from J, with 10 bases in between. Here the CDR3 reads CASSEDGGRSPLHF. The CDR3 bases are TGTGCCAGCAGTGAAGACGGGGGGCGTTCACCCCTCCACTTT.

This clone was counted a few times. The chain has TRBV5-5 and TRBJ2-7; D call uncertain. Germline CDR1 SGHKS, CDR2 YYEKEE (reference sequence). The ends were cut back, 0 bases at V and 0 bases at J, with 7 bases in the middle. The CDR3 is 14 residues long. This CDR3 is CASSLVGSSYEQYF. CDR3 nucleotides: TGTGCCAGCAGCTTGGTTGGTAGCTCCTACGAGCAGTACTTC.

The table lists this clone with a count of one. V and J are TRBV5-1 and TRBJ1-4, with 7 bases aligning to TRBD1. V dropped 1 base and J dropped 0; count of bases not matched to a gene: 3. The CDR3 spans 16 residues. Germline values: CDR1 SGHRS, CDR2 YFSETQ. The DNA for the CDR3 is TGCGCCAGCAGCTTGATAGGGGGCGCAACTAATGAAAAACTGTTTTTT. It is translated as CASSLIGGATNEKLFF.

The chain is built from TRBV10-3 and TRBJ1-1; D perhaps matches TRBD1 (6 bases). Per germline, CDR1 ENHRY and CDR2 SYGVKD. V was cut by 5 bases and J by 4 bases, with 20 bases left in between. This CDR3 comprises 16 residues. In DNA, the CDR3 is TGTGCCATCAGTACCTCTTCAGGGGCGCCGGGCACTGAAGCTTTCTTT. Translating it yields CAISTSSGAPGTEAFF.

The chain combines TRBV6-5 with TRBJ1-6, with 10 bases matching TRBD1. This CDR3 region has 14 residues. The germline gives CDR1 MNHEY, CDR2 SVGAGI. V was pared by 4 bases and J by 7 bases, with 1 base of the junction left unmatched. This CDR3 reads CASSLGQGNSPLHF. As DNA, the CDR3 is TGTGCCAGCAGTTTGGGACAGGGGAATTCACCCCTCCACTTT.

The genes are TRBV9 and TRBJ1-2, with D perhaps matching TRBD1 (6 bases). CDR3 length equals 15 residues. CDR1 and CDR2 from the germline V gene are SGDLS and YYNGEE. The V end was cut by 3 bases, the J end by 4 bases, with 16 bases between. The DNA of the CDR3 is TGTGCCAGCAGCGCCTCAAGGGGGTCCCGCTATGGCTACACCTTC. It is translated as CASSASRGSRYGYTF.

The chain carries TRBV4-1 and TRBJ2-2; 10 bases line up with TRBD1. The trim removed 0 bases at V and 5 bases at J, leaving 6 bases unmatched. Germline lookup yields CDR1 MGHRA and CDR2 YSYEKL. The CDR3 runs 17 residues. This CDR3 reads CASSQDGTGARTGELFF. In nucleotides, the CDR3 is TGCGCCAGCAGCCAAGACGGGACAGGGGCGCGGACCGGGGAGCTGTTTTTT.

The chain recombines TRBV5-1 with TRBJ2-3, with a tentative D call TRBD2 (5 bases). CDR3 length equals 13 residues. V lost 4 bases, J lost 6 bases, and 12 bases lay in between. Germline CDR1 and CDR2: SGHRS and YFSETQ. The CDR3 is CASSDGPGDTQYF. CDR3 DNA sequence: TGCGCCAGCAGCGACGGACCGGGGGATACGCAGTATTTT.